This paragraph reports one T cell receptor beta chain. The antigen is undetermined. Use of 60 Vbeta and 13 Jbeta primers characterized the PCR. Sequencing used immunoSEQ multiplex PCR; TCRdb keeps in-frame clones, though not all of them. The data show about 200,000 clones, 82% seen once. CDR1 is MNHEY and CDR2 is SMNVEV in the germline V gene (reference sequence). V was cut by 6 bases and J by 0 bases, with 5 bases left in between. The CDR3 runs to 12 residues. The data are from a study of cytomegalovirus exposure and HLA in healthy donors. Regarding the study as a whole: A list of 164 TCR beta chains associated with cytomegalovirus was given. Researchers left out some V segments, among them TRBV6-2 and TRBV6-3, as indistinguishable. The majority of TCR sequences were rare, yet some public TCRs appeared in many donors. Later, an analysis found that common viral pathogens appeared to be linked with several of the most significant clusters.

This receptor was obtained from a middle-aged man in good health and CMV-seropositive. The chain is built from TRBV27 and TRBJ1-2; D is uncertain. Sequencing was done on a sample of PBMCs. The CDR3 DNA reads as TGTGCCAGCAGGGGAGCTAACTATGGCTACACCTTC. This sequence encodes CASRGANYGYTF.